Listed below are T cell receptor beta chains from one sample, sequenced in a study of CD8 T cells in Susac syndrome. Via MiXCR, TCRdb re-called the immunoSEQ multiplex PCR reads, giving one row per CDR3 protein. The table has approximately 230,000 distinct CDR3 sequences, 90% to 95% seen once; the top ten hold roughly 0.072%. The sequenced sample consisted of CD4+ T cells from PBMCs. These receptors came from a human donor with multiple sclerosis. Both conserved end residues are part of each CDR3. Each record gives: J gene, V gene, clone size, D gene, CDR3 DNA, CDR3 protein. The D gene is left open where the match is weak. For some rows the clone size is stated as once, few or many, or as a class when expanded; others skip it.

J: TRBJ1-1
V: TRBV6-2/TRBV6-3
size: once
D: NA
DNA: TGTGCCAGCAGTTACGGCTGGGAAATGAACACTGAAGCTTTCTTT
CDR3: CASSYGWEMNTEAFF

J: TRBJ2-1
V: TRBV29-1
size: NA
D: NA
DNA: TGCAGCGTTGGCCCCGGACCCCTCCAGGGGAATGAGCAGTTCTTC
CDR3: CSVGPGPLQGNEQFF

J: TRBJ1-1
V: TRBV5-1
size: NA
D: NA
DNA: TGCGCCAGCAGCTTAGTGGCAGGAAGAAGGTTTACTGAAGCTTTCTTT
CDR3: CASSLVAGRRFTEAFF

J: TRBJ1-1
V: TRBV6-1
size: NA
D: NA
DNA: TGTGCCAGCAGCACCGGGGGGAGGGGACTCAGCACTGAAGCTTTCTTT
CDR3: CASSTGGRGLSTEAFF

J: TRBJ1-5
V: TRBV7-9
size: NA
D: TRBD1
DNA: TGTGCCAGCACCCTAGGGGGGACAGGGGAAAATCAGCCCCAGCATTTT
CDR3: CASTLGGTGENQPQHF

J: TRBJ2-3
V: TRBV7-6
size: NA
D: TRBD1
DNA: TGTGCCAGCAGCTTAGGGACAGGGATACGTTCTGGAGATACGCAGTATTTT
CDR3: CASSLGTGIRSGDTQYF

J: TRBJ1-6
V: TRBV14
size: NA
D: TRBD1
DNA: TGTGCCAGCAGCCAACGGACAGGTGAAAATTCACCCCTCCACTTT
CDR3: CASSQRTGENSPLHF

J: TRBJ1-3
V: TRBV7-3
size: NA
D: NA
DNA: TGTGCCAGCAGCGCGCGCGGCCCCGACGGAAACACCATATATTTT
CDR3: CASSARGPDGNTIYF

J: TRBJ2-7
V: TRBV6-5
size: NA
D: TRBD1
DNA: TGTGCCAGCAGTCCCGGGACAGGGCGGGGCGAGCAGTACTTC
CDR3: CASSPGTGRGEQYF

J: TRBJ1-4
V: TRBV29-1
size: NA
D: NA
DNA: TGCAGCGTTTCAGGCTCGGCTAATGAAAAACTGTTTTTT
CDR3: CSVSGSANEKLFF

J: TRBJ1-1
V: TRBV30
size: NA
D: NA
DNA: TGTGCCTGGACCCGGCAGGTGAACACTGAAGCTTTCTTT
CDR3: CAWTRQVNTEAFF

J: TRBJ2-5
V: TRBV6-5
size: NA
D: NA
DNA: TGTGCCAGCAGTTACTCGAGGGGCGCACAAGAGACCCAGTACTTC
CDR3: CASSYSRGAQETQYF

J: TRBJ1-5
V: TRBV21-1
size: NA
D: NA
DNA: TGTGCCAGCAGCAAAGGGGACAATCAGCCCCAGCATTTT
CDR3: CASSKGDNQPQHF

J: TRBJ1-2
V: TRBV19
size: NA
D: NA
DNA: TGTGCCAGTAGTATGACGGGCAGGACCCCTTATGGCTACACCTTC
CDR3: CASSMTGRTPYGYTF

J: TRBJ1-2
V: TRBV6-5
size: once
D: TRBD1
DNA: TGTGCCAGCAGAAGAGGACAGGAAGGGGGCTACACCTTC
CDR3: CASRRGQEGGYTF

J: TRBJ1-3
V: TRBV28
size: NA
D: NA
DNA: TGTGCCAGCAGTGCCGTAAGGGCAAACACCATATATTTT
CDR3: CASSAVRANTIYF

J: TRBJ2-7
V: TRBV15
size: NA
D: NA
DNA: TGTGCCACCAGCAACCGGGAACCCATCGAGCAGTACTTC
CDR3: CATSNREPIEQYF

J: TRBJ1-1
V: TRBV20-1
size: NA
D: NA
DNA: TGCAGTGCCGGGGGGCCGGTAGAATTTGAAGCTTTCTTT
CDR3: CSAGGPVEFEAFF

J: TRBJ1-5
V: TRBV5-6
size: NA
D: NA
DNA: TGTGCCAGCAGCTTGGGGGTCGGGGGTCAGCCCCAGCATTTT
CDR3: CASSLGVGGQPQHF

J: TRBJ1-2
V: TRBV7-9
size: few
D: NA
DNA: TGTGCCAGCAGCATCGAGGGGGGGTACGGCGGCTACACCTTC
CDR3: CASSIEGGYGGYTF

J: TRBJ2-4
V: TRBV30
size: NA
D: NA
DNA: TGTGCCTGGGGAGACCGGGCCTCGATATGGAACATTCAGTACTTC
CDR3: CAWGDRASIWNIQYF

J: TRBJ2-2
V: TRBV6-5
size: NA
D: NA
DNA: TGTGCCAGCAGTTACGAGGGCCCGCGGTCCGGGGAGCTGTTTTTT
CDR3: CASSYEGPRSGELFF